These 2 T cell receptor beta chains were all obtained from the same sample, sequenced in a study of early T cells in non-severe SARS-CoV-2 infection. TCRdb ran MiXCR on the 5' RACE reads and lists one entry per CDR3 protein. The sample yields roughly 34,000 distinct CDR3 sequences, over 6% seen once. The sequencing used whole blood, collected at baseline. The receptors shown here come from an adult who was a healthcare worker with PCR-confirmed SARS-CoV-2 infection or an uninfected control (not recorded which).

The genes are TRBV5-1 and TRBJ2-5; 8 bases match TRBD2. The length of the CDR3 is 15 residues. After removal of 2 bases from V and 5 bases from J, the junction contained 8 bases not matched to a gene. The germline CDR1 and CDR2 sequences are SGHRS and YFSETQ. DNA of the CDR3: TGCGCCAGCAGCTTTATTAGCGGGACTGTTGAGACCCAGTACTTC. Its translation: CASSFISGTVETQYF.

This clonotype was picked up a small number of times. The V gene is TRBV3-1, the J gene TRBJ2-7; TRBD2 aligns across 10 bases. Germline assignment: CDR1 LGHDT and CDR2 YNNKEL (reference sequence). V lost 3 bases to trimming and J lost 4 bases; unmatched junction nucleotides: 3. The CDR3 has 14 amino acids. CDR3 nucleotides: TGTGCCAGCAGCCAGCGGACTAGCGGTTACGAGCAGTACTTC. Translation gives CASSQRTSGYEQYF.